This TCR beta chain comes out of a study of PD-L1 blockade in urothelial cancer (dated by TCRdb to about 2017). Regarding the complete study: Therapy was started around 2014 for all patients, and atezolizumab 1,200 mg was administered intravenously every 3 weeks. About 90% of the roughly 29 patients were identified as males with urothelial cancer of bladder origin, and a prior smoking history was reported by 18 of 29 patients. Patients had an ECOG performance status of 0 or 1 and had received between 0 and 3 prior chemotherapy regimens. Blood samples were analyzed at 3 weeks after treatment start (second dose) and at 6 weeks after treatment start. Blood samples gave median yields of roughly 150,000 T cells and 82,636 unique TCRs, along with a median clonality of around 0.08. An exploratory multi-omic analysis was conducted of the somatic, immune and clinical correlates of response to PD-L1 blockade with atezolizumab in urothelial cancer. Pretreatment tumor samples, along with matched peripheral blood collected serially before and after atezolizumab treatment, underwent TCR sequencing. Durable clinical benefit was defined as progression-free survival longer than 6 months, and TCR features were also tested against progression-free and overall survival. In the same patients, pretreatment tumors underwent whole exome sequencing and RNA sequencing in addition to TCR sequencing. Nine patients reached durable clinical benefit, while 20 patients did not. Pretreatment blood TCR-seq was available for about 27 patients, at least one posttreatment blood collection was obtained for some 25 patients, and tumor TCR-seq was available for some 25 patients. General conclusions and limits of the study: At 3 weeks after the start of treatment, tumor-associated TCR clones in peripheral blood had expanded more in patients with durable benefit (n of about 20, p = 0.022). Because of the small sample size (n of about 30) and the many exploratory analyses performed, the results are intended to be regarded as hypothesis-generating. Improved progression-free and overall survival was associated with having pretreatment peripheral blood TCR clonality below the median.

A total of some 30 patients with locally advanced or metastatic urothelial carcinoma, treated at Memorial Sloan Kettering on a trial protocol, made up the cohort. Peripheral blood mononuclear cells were collected pretreatment and during treatment, with between 1 and 8 total time points obtained per patient. The Qiagen DNeasy Blood extraction kit was used to purify genomic DNA from total PBMCs and tumor samples. Collected pretreatment and during treatment, PBMCs were isolated and stored as previously described. This clone was observed a single time. There is no known antigen for this receptor. The junction departs from the called germline gene at one end, perhaps through a read error. Synthetic TCR analog templates were spiked into each PCR so that absolute template abundance could be estimated from read counts. The immunoSEQ assay was used to amplify TCRbeta CDR3 regions from genomic DNA with bias-controlled V and J gene primers. Sequencing of rearranged TCRbeta segments was done at approximately 20X coverage. For the original study's pipeline: Clustering was used to correct sequencing errors, and CDR3s were annotated against IMGT to assign V, D and J genes. Downstream analyses used only productive TCRbeta rearrangements, leaving out any out-of-frame or stop-codon sequences. Clonality was computed as one minus Shannon entropy normalized by the log of the number of unique productive sequences. Fisher's exact test with Benjamini-Hochberg correction, at a threshold of adjusted p below 0.01, was used to find clones that differed between time points or between blood and tumor. The clones in this table, taken by TCRdb from immuneACCESS, are in-frame only. Not every clone is retained; where verified, under half of the shortfall comes from an unresolved V gene, and the cause of the rest is unknown. V, J and clone size are taken as reported in that table, and D and trimming were inferred from the DNA itself. In all, the sample holds approximately 100,000 clones, and about 89% of those were seen once. Clones ranked in the top ten supply about 0.92% of the sample.

There are 18 amino acids in the CDR3, from cysteine to phenylalanine inclusive. Left in the record is the CDR3 DNA by itself, 54 bases read in frame from the first base. Looking up the germline V gene yields CDR1 MNHNS and CDR2 SASEGT. The clonotype originates from a woman of 80 years or more with urothelial cancer. The material was PBMCs, obtained around atezolizumab (anti-PD-L1) treatment. The chain was built from TRBV6-1 and TRBJ1-4, with 8 bases in between that match TRBD1. The base sequence is TGTGCCAGCACTGAAGGGACAGGAAGCCTTGCAACTAATGAAAAACTGTTTTTT. This codes for CASTEGTGSLATNEKLFF.